This T cell receptor (beta chain) came from a study of CD8 T cells in ankylosing spondylitis (dated by TCRdb to about 2017). Background on the whole study: The study profiled T cell receptor beta repertoires in healthy donors and ankylosing spondylitis patients to find disease-linked TCR variants. Samples of peripheral blood were taken, and for ankylosing spondylitis patients, synovial fluid was collected as well. The full study cohort was made up of approximately 24 ankylosing spondylitis patients and over 90 healthy donors.

Results the study describes overall, beyond this receptor: The disease-linked clones were reported as significantly enriched in matched synovial fluid samples from ankylosing spondylitis patients. Some of the motif variants had been reported before in the synovial fluid and blood of reactive arthritis patients, a finding that suggests common disease-initiation mechanisms. A TCR beta motif made up of about eight highly homologous amino acid variants appeared to be characteristic of blood from ankylosing spondylitis patients. A CD8+ phenotype was shown by the disease-linked clones, which were found at relatively low frequencies in peripheral blood.

Sequencing was carried out with an Illumina HiSeq 2500. Quantitative 5'-RACE with molecular barcodes was the method used to prepare the TCR beta libraries. The original pipeline was this. To identify disease-linked TCR variants, a new computational method was used, one built on a probabilistic model of VDJ rearrangement. Clones were called with MiXCR by TCRdb after fastp trimmed the public reads at Q25, and only in-frame beta chains were retained. Each entry is one CDR3 protein sequence, shown with its most common DNA and genes. These V and J calls are TCRdb output, not the study's own analysis. This sample gives 250,000 or so distinct CDR3 sequences in total; more than 20% of them show up just once. In total, the top ten clones hold around 0.58% of the sample. The sample holds many counts of this clonotype. Which antigen it targets is not known. No much larger clonotype is one base removed from it; base qualities were not supplied.

V is reduced by 5 bases and J by 0 bases, leaving a spacing of 11 bases between them. The CDR3 runs 16 residues from the cysteine to the phenylalanine. The read is trimmed to its CDR3 DNA, 48 bases read in frame from base 1. CDR1 and CDR2 were assigned from the germline V gene as SGHTA and FQGNSA. This receptor was identified in a male donor with ankylosing spondylitis or in good health (not recorded which). The sequence joins TRBV7-2 to TRBJ2-6, with the D gene call left open. Sequencing was done on a sample of blood, either unsorted or a sorted T cell fraction (not recorded which). The DNA sequence follows: TGTGCCAGCAGCCAACCGGGCATCTCTGGGGCCAACGTCCTGACTTTC. Its protein product is CASSQPGISGANVLTF.